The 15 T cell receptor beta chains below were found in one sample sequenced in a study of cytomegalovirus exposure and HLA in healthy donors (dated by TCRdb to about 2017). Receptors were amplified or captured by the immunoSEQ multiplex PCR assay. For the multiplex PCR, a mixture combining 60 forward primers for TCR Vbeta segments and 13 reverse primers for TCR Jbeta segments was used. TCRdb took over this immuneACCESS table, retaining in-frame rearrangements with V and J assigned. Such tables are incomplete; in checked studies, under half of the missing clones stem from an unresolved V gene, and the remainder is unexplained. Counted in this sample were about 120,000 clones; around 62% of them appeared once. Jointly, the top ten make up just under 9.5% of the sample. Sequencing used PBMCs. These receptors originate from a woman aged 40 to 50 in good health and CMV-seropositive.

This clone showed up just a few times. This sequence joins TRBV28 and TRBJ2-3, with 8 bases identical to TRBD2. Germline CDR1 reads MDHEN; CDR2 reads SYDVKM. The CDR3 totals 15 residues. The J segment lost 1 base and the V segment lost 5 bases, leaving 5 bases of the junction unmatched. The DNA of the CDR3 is TGTGCCAGCAGTGGTCCAGCGGGAGGCACAGATACGCAGTATTTT. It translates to CASSGPAGGTDTQYF.

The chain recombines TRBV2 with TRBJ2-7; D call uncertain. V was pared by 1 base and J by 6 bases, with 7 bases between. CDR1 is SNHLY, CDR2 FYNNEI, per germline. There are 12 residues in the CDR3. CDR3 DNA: TGTGCCAGCAGTGAAGTTAGTCCCGAGCAGTACTTC. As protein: CASSEVSPEQYF.

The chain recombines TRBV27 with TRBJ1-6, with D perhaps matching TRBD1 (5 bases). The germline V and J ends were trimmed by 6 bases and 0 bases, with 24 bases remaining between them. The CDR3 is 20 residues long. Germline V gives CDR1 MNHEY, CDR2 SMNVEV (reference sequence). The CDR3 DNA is TGTGCCAGCAGCCGGAGGGTGGGGGATATTTTTAGCTCCTATAATTCACCCCTCCACTTT. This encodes CASSRRVGDIFSSYNSPLHF.

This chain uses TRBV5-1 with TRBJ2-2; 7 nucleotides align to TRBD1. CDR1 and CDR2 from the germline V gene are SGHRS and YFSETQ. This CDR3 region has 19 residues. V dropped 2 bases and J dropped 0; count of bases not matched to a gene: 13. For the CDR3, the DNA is TGCGCCAGCAGCTTTCCCGAACTATCGGGACAGCCGAACACCGGGGAGCTGTTTTTT. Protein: CASSFPELSGQPNTGELFF.

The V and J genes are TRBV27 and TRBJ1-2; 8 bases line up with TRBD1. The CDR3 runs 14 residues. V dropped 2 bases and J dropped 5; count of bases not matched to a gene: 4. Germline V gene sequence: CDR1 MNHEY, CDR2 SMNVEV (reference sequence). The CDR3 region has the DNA TGTGCCAGCAGTTTAATGGGGACAGGATATGGCTACACCTTC. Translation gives CASSLMGTGYGYTF.

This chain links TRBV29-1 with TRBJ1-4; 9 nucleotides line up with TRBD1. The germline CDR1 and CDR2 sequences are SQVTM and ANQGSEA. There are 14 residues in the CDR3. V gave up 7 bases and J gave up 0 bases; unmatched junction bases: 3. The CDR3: CSAGTGPTNEKLFF. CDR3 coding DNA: TGCAGCGCAGGGACAGGGCCAACTAATGAAAAACTGTTTTTT.

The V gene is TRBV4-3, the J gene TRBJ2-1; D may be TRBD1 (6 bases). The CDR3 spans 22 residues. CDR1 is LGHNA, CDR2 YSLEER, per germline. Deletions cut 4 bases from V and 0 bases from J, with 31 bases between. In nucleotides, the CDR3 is TGCGCCAGCAGCCTGAGCGACCGGATCATTGTGGGGACAACCTTCTCCTACAATGAGCAGTTCTTC. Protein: CASSLSDRIIVGTTFSYNEQFF.

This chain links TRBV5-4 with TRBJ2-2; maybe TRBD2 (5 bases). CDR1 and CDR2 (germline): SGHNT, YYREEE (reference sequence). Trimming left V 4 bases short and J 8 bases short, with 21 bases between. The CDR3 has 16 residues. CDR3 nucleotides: TGTGCCAGCAGCCCCAGTGGAGGATATTTGCGGGGGGAGCTGTTTTTT. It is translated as CASSPSGGYLRGELFF.

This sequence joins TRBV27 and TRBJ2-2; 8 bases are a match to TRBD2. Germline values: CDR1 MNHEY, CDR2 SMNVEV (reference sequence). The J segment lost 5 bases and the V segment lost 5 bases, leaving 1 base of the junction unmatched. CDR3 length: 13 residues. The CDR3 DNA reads TGTGCCAGCAGTCGGGGGGGTACCGGGGAGCTGTTTTTT. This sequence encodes CASSRGGTGELFF.

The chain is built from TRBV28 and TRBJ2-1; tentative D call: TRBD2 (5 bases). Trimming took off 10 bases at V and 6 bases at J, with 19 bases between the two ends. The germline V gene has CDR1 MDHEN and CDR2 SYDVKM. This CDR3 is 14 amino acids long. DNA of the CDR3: TGTGCCACTTCCTGGAGGCCTAAAAGCAATGAGCAGTTCTTC. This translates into CATSWRPKSNEQFF.

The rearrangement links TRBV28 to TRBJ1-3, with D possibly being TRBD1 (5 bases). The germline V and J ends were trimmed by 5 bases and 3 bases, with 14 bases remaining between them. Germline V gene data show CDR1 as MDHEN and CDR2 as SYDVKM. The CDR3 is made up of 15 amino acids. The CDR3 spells CASSPISGNGNTIYF. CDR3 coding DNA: TGTGCCAGCAGTCCTATTTCAGGGAATGGAAACACCATATATTTT.

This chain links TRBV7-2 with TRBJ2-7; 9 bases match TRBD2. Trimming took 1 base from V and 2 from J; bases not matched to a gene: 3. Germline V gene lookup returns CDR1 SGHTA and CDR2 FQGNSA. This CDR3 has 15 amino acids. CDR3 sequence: CASSLGLAETYEQYF. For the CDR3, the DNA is TGTGCCAGCAGCTTAGGACTAGCGGAGACCTACGAGCAGTACTTC.

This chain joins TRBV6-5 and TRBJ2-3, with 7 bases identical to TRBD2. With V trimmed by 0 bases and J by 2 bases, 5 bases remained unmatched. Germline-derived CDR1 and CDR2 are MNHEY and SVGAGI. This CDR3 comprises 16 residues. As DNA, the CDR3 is TGTGCCAGCAGTTACTCGGGGGGGGAAAACACAGATACGCAGTATTTT. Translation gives CASSYSGGENTDTQYF.

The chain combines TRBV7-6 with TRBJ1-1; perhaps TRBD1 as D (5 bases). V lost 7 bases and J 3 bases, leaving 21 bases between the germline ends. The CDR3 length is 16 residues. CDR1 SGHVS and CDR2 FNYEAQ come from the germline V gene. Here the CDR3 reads CASTTGVGASHTEAFF. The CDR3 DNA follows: TGTGCCAGCACCACTGGGGTAGGGGCCTCCCACACTGAAGCTTTCTTT. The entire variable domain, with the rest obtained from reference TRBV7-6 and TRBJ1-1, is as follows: GAGVSQSPRYKVTKRGQDVALRCDPISGHVSLYWYRQALGQGPEFLTYFNYEAQQDKSGLPNDRFSAERPEGSISTLTIQRTEQRDSAMYRCASTTGVGASHTEAFFGQGTRLTVV.

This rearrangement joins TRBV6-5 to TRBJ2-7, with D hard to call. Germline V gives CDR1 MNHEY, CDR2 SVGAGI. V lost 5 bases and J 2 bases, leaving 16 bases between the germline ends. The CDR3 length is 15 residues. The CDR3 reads CASSPRVPPTYEQYF. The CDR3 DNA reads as TGTGCCAGCAGTCCTCGGGTCCCTCCCACCTACGAGCAGTACTTC.